The 26 T cell receptor beta chains given below trace back to one sample, sequenced in a study of shared clonotypes between healthy human individuals. TCRdb's table, derived via immunoSEQ multiplex PCR, lists solely in-frame clones and lacks some. The table lists roughly 2.5 million clones, just over 90% of them singletons, with 0.13% to 0.15% in the top ten. Sequenced input: naive CD4+ T cells sorted from blood. As to subset: CD45RA+ positively selected. These receptors originate from a man younger than 35 in good health.

This clone was detected only a few times. This rearrangement joins TRBV2 to TRBJ2-5; no definite D call. Deletions cut 2 bases from V and 5 bases from J, with 6 bases between. The germline gives CDR1 SNHLY, CDR2 FYNNEI. CDR3 length: 12 amino acids. As DNA, the CDR3 is TGTGCCAGCAGTGAAAGACCCGAGACCCAGTACTTC. Translation: CASSERPETQYF.

The rearrangement links TRBV5-4 to TRBJ2-7; 8 positions agree with TRBD1. Trimming removed 2 bases from V and 4 bases from J; junction bases left unmatched: 5. CDR3 length equals 14 residues. Germline CDR1 SGHNT, CDR2 YYREEE (reference sequence). CDR3 DNA sequence: TGTGCCAGCAGCTTTGGGGACAGGCCGTACGAGCAGTACTTC. Protein product: CASSFGDRPYEQYF.

In the case of this clone: Other DNA sequences in the sample encode the same CDR3. The chain joins TRBV7-3 to TRBJ1-5, with TRBD1 identical over 9 bases. Trimming removed 5 bases from V and 6 bases from J; junction bases left unmatched: 2. Germline V gene lookup returns CDR1 SGHTA and CDR2 FQGTGA. The CDR3 runs 13 residues. In DNA, the CDR3 is TGTGCCAGCAGCGACAGGGGGGGTCAGCCCCAGCATTTT. Translating it yields CASSDRGGQPQHF.

As regards this clone: The same CDR3 also results from other DNA sequences found in this sample. The chain carries TRBV5-1 and TRBJ2-3, with TRBD2 matching over 11 bases. The V and J ends lost 4 bases and 2 bases, in that order; junction bases with no gene match: 3. This CDR3 region has 15 residues. CDR1 SGHRS and CDR2 YFSETQ come from the germline V gene. CDR3: CASSLAGGHTDTQYF. Here the CDR3 DNA reads TGCGCCAGCAGCCTAGCGGGGGGTCACACAGATACGCAGTATTTT.

The chain combines TRBV7-3 with TRBJ1-2, with D possibly matching TRBD1 (6 bases). V was clipped by 2 bases and J by 7 bases, with 11 bases between them. CDR1 SGHTA and CDR2 FQGTGA come from the germline V gene. CDR3 length equals 13 residues. The DNA for the CDR3 is TGTGCCAGCAGCTTACGGCCAGGGGTTGGCTACACCTTC. Translated: CASSLRPGVGYTF.

V usage is TRBV11-2 and J usage is TRBJ2-7; D unclear. The germline V and J ends were trimmed by 5 bases and 7 bases, with 9 bases remaining between them. The CDR3 loop spans 11 amino acids. CDR1 and CDR2 from the germline V gene are SGHAT and FQNNGV. CDR3 loop: CASSRALEQYF. The CDR3 DNA reads as TGTGCCAGCAGCCGCGCGTTGGAGCAGTACTTC.

V usage is TRBV7-2 and J usage is TRBJ1-3, with 7 nucleotides matching TRBD1. With V trimmed by 5 bases and J by 0 bases, 7 bases remained unmatched. This CDR3 has 16 amino acids. Germline CDR1 SGHTA, CDR2 FQGNSA. CDR3 loop: CASSGGTAASGNTIYF. DNA for the CDR3: TGTGCCAGCAGCGGGGGGACAGCCGCCTCTGGAAACACCATATATTTT.

The table lists this clone with a count of one. The J gene is TRBJ1-1, the V gene TRBV28; D gene unclear. CDR1 MDHEN and CDR2 SYDVKM come from the germline V gene. CDR3 size: 18 residues. Trimming shortened V by 4 bases and J by 0 bases, and 21 bases separated the two germline ends. CDR3 in amino acids: CASSSTAGWARMNTEAFF. The CDR3 DNA reads TGTGCCAGCAGTTCTACCGCGGGATGGGCCCGAATGAACACTGAAGCTTTCTTT. Combining the CDR3 with reference TRBV28 and TRBJ1-1 gives the whole variable domain DVKVTQSSRYLVKRTGEKVFLECVQDMDHENMFWYRQDPGLGLRLIYFSYDVKMKEKGDIPEGYSVSREKKERFSLILESASTNQTSMYLCASSSTAGWARMNTEAFFGQGTRLTVV.

The V call is TRBV18, the J call TRBJ1-1; D may be TRBD1 (5 bases). This CDR3 region has 14 residues. V lost 5 bases to trimming and J lost 1 base, with 11 bases between them. CDR1 and CDR2 (germline): KGHSH, LQKENI. The CDR3 DNA is TGTGCCAGCTCAGAAACGGGGGAGAACACTGAAGCTTTCTTT. Encoded protein: CASSETGENTEAFF. The entire variable domain, with the rest obtained from reference TRBV18 and TRBJ1-1, is as follows: NAGVMQNPRHLVRRRGQEARLRCSPMKGHSHVYWYRQLPEEGLKFMVYLQKENIIDESGMPKERFSAEFPKEGPSILRIQQVVRGDSAAYFCASSETGENTEAFFGQGTRLTVV.

V is TRBV7-3 and J is TRBJ1-1, with 9 bases lining up with TRBD1. The germline V gene has CDR1 SGHTA and CDR2 FQGTGA. V dropped 5 bases and J dropped 4; count of bases not matched to a gene: 5. The CDR3 loop spans 14 amino acids. CDR3 sequence reads: CASSLQGAVTEAFF. The CDR3 DNA reads as TGTGCCAGCAGCCTACAGGGGGCTGTCACTGAAGCTTTCTTT. Supplemented by reference TRBV7-3 and TRBJ1-1, the full variable domain reads GAGVSQTPSNKVTEKGKYVELRCDPISGHTALYWYRQSLGQGPEFLIYFQGTGAADDSGLPNDRFFAVRPEGSVSTLKIQRTERGDSAVYLCASSLQGAVTEAFFGQGTRLTVV.

This clone was detected once. The J gene is TRBJ2-1, the V gene TRBV6-1; 11 nucleotides align to TRBD2. CDR3 size: 17 residues. The germline V gene has CDR1 MNHNS and CDR2 SASEGT. V shed 0 bases and J 0 bases; nucleotides not matched to a gene: 1. The CDR3 region is CASSEATSGGSYNEQFF. The DNA of the CDR3 is TGTGCCAGCAGTGAAGCTACTAGCGGGGGCTCCTACAATGAGCAGTTCTTC.

The V call is TRBV6-5, the J call TRBJ1-1, with 7 bases that match TRBD1. This CDR3 spans 13 amino acids. Trimming cost V 8 bases and J 6 bases; bases outside gene matches: 9. The germline CDR1 and CDR2 sequences are MNHEY and SVGAGI. The CDR3 sequence: CASGDRVSSEAFF. In nucleotides, the CDR3 is TGTGCCAGCGGAGACAGGGTTTCGTCTGAAGCTTTCTTT.

V is TRBV2 and J is TRBJ2-3; D is perhaps TRBD2 (5 bases). The germline V and J ends were trimmed by 7 bases and 1 base, with 18 bases remaining between them. Germline V gene sequence: CDR1 SNHLY, CDR2 FYNNEI. The CDR3 has 16 amino acids. This CDR3 is CASIPGLPRGTDTQYF. In DNA, the CDR3 is TGTGCCAGCATCCCAGGACTCCCTCGAGGCACAGATACGCAGTATTTT.

This clone occurred once. This rearrangement joins TRBV18 to TRBJ1-4; possible D gene TRBD1, 5 bases. Germline V gene lookup returns CDR1 KGHSH and CDR2 LQKENI. The ends were cut back, 5 bases at V and 5 bases at J, with 15 bases in the middle. This CDR3 is 15 amino acids long. The CDR3 DNA reads TGTGCCAGCTCATCAATCCGGGACGGAAATGAAAAACTGTTTTTT. The encoded protein is CASSSIRDGNEKLFF.

This clone has a single count. The chain carries TRBV18 and TRBJ1-2, with 8 positions matching TRBD1. Germline CDR1 KGHSH, CDR2 LQKENI. The trim removed 5 bases at V and 4 bases at J, leaving 9 bases unmatched. This CDR3 has 15 residues. The chain's CDR3 is CASSRDDRGAYGYTF. The DNA of the CDR3 is TGTGCCAGCTCAAGAGACGACAGGGGCGCCTATGGCTACACCTTC.

J is TRBJ1-1 and V is TRBV19; D is unresolved. Trimming removed 6 bases from V and 8 bases from J, with 25 bases in between. The CDR3 is 16 amino acids. Germline V gene lookup returns CDR1 LNHDA and CDR2 SQIVND (reference sequence). The CDR3 DNA reads TGTGCCAGTAGAAACTTCGAGGGTGGGCCCCACCAGGAAGCTTTCTTT. Translating gives CASRNFEGGPHQEAFF.

This chain links TRBV27 with TRBJ1-1; D perhaps matches TRBD1 (6 bases). Germline V lookup: CDR1 MNHEY, CDR2 SMNVEV (reference sequence). With 6 bases removed from V and 0 bases from J, the gap between germline ends came to 11 bases. The CDR3 contains 14 residues. The CDR3 coding sequence is TGTGCCAGCAGGGGGGCCGGGGTGAACACTGAAGCTTTCTTT. Encoded protein: CASRGAGVNTEAFF.

This clone was recorded only once. The chain joins TRBV2 to TRBJ2-5; D is unclear. This CDR3 contains 15 residues. Germline CDR1 reads SNHLY; CDR2 reads FYNNEI. Trimming took off 3 bases at V and 5 bases at J, with 16 bases between the two ends. The CDR3 loop reads CASSDIGSFGETQYF. The CDR3 bases are TGTGCCAGCAGTGATATCGGGTCGTTTGGCGAGACCCAGTACTTC.

A remark on this clone: This same CDR3 is encoded by further DNA sequences in the sample. The chain links TRBV18 to TRBJ2-6; perhaps TRBD1 as D (5 bases). The germline V gene has CDR1 KGHSH and CDR2 LQKENI. The CDR3 runs 15 residues. The V end was cut by 0 bases, the J end by 4 bases, with 7 bases between. The CDR3, as DNA: TGTGCCAGCTCACCACCAGGGGTAGGGGCCAACGTCCTGACTTTC. This sequence encodes CASSPPGVGANVLTF.

CDR3 sequence reads: CASSQAGSTDTQYF. CDR3 nucleotide sequence: TGTGCCAGCAGCCAAGCCGGCAGCACAGATACGCAGTATTTT. The rearrangement links TRBV14 to TRBJ2-3; no clear D. The CDR3 runs to 14 residues. Germline V gene lookup returns CDR1 SGHDN and CDR2 FVKESK. V lost 1 base, J lost 0 bases, and 5 bases lay in between.

CDR3 amino acids: CSVPPTLATDTQYF. CDR3 DNA sequence: TGCAGCGTTCCCCCTACCCTAGCCACAGATACGCAGTATTTT. The J gene is TRBJ2-3, the V gene TRBV29-1; D may be TRBD2 (5 bases). The CDR3 loop spans 14 amino acids. The germline CDR1 and CDR2 sequences are SQVTM and ANQGSEA. V lost 5 bases to trimming and J lost 2 bases, with 14 bases between them.

To note about this clone: The junction departs from the called germline gene at one end, perhaps through a read error. The rearrangement uses TRBV7-3 and TRBJ2-6, with D possibly being TRBD1 or TRBD2 (5 bases each). From germline, CDR1 is SGHTA and CDR2 FQGTGA. The CDR3 length is 14 residues. The CDR3 sequence: CASSQSTGGNVLTF. In DNA, the CDR3 is TGTGCCAGCAGCCAGTCGACTGGGGGCAACGTCCTGACTTTC. The whole variable domain, remainder taken from reference TRBV7-3 and TRBJ2-6, is GAGVSQTPSNKVTEKGKYVELRCDPISGHTALYWYRQSLGQGPEFLIYFQGTGAADDSGLPNDRFFAVRPEGSVSTLKIQRTERGDSAVYLCASSQSTGGNVLTFGAGSRLTVL.

The V and J genes are TRBV7-9 and TRBJ2-7, with TRBD2 identical over 12 bases. Germline loops: CDR1 SEHNR, CDR2 FQNEAQ (reference sequence). The V gene end was trimmed by 6 bases and the J gene end by 5 bases; junction bases not matched to a gene: 11. The CDR3 sequence is 16 residues long. The CDR3 DNA reads TGTGCCAGCAGTTCCCGACTAGCGGGAGAGGGGAACGAGCAGTACTTC. This translates into CASSSRLAGEGNEQYF.

This chain uses TRBV5-1 with TRBJ2-1; a weak D match, TRBD2 (5 bases). The length of the CDR3 is 15 residues. The germline gives CDR1 SGHRS, CDR2 YFSETQ. Deletions cut 5 bases from V and 2 bases from J, with 14 bases between. CDR3 sequence (DNA): TGCGCCAGCAGTCCCCCCGACGGGGCCTACAATGAGCAGTTCTTC. Translated: CASSPPDGAYNEQFF.

This clone was seen just once. The rearrangement uses TRBV30 and TRBJ2-7; weak D call: TRBD2 (5 bases). Between the trimmed V and J ends, which lost 2 bases and 2 bases, there was a span of 10 bases. Germline CDR1 is GTSNPN and CDR2 is SVGIG (reference sequence). The CDR3 totals 13 residues. CDR3 amino acids: CAWSRSGTYEQYF. CDR3 DNA: TGTGCCTGGAGTCGGTCCGGGACCTACGAGCAGTACTTC. The complete variable domain, with remaining parts taken from reference TRBV30 and TRBJ2-7, reads SQTIHQWPATLVQPVGSPLSLECTVEGTSNPNLYWYRQAAGRGLQLLFYSVGIGQISSEVPQNLSASRPQDRQFILSSKKLLLSDSGFYLCAWSRSGTYEQYFGPGTRLTVT.

Note on this clone: At the DNA level, this CDR3 is encoded by other sequences in the same sample as well. The chain carries TRBV18 and TRBJ1-1; 7 bases are shared with TRBD1. V shed 3 bases and J 5 bases; nucleotides not matched to a gene: 6. CDR1 KGHSH and CDR2 LQKENI come from the germline V gene. The CDR3 sequence is 14 residues long. In nucleotides, the CDR3 is TGTGCCAGCTCACCGCTGACAGGGAGGACTGAAGCTTTCTTT. It encodes CASSPLTGRTEAFF.